The 6 T cell receptor beta chains reported below all come from one sample, sequenced in a study of T cells in women clearing cervical HPV infection. Here immunoSEQ multiplex PCR was the method, and the copy in TCRdb shows in-frame clones only, minus some. This repertoire includes about 48,000 clones. What was sequenced was blood buffy coat. These receptors were obtained from a woman between 18 and 70 years old with a cervical HPV16 infection that either progressed to CIN3+ or cleared (not recorded which).

A remark on this clone: Coverage ceases 3 residues before the CDR3 finishes, and the germline J gene fills in the end. V is TRBV20-1 and J is TRBJ2-7, with TRBD1 identical over 11 bases. Germline CDR1 and CDR2: DFQATT and SNEGSKA (reference sequence). With 6 bases clipped from V and 5 bases from J, the junction kept 6 bases outside the gene matches. The CDR3 length is 13 residues. This chain's CDR3 is CSALGQGGDEQYF. CDR3 DNA, as far as it was read: TGCAGTGCCCTGGGACAGGGGGGGGACGAG.

Points on this clone: The read comes to an end 3 residues before the CDR3 does, leaving the germline J gene to fill in the end. The chain carries TRBV20-1 and TRBJ1-2; possible D gene TRBD1, 5 bases. The V end was cut by 4 bases, the J end by 4 bases, with 16 bases between. The CDR3 runs 14 residues. The germline gives CDR1 DFQATT, CDR2 SNEGSKA (reference sequence). CDR3 in amino acids: CSATLRIGGYGYTF. The sequenced CDR3 bases are TGCAGTGCTACCCTACGAATCGGGGGCTATGGC.

A word on this clone: A junction end diverges from the germline sequence, so it may reflect a read error. The read stops 3 residues short of the end of the CDR3; the missing end is completed from the germline J gene. The chain has TRBV4-2 and TRBJ2-2; possibly TRBD2 for D (5 bases). Germline V gene data show CDR1 as LGHNA and CDR2 as YNFKEQ. This CDR3 has 14 amino acids. CDR3 bases read: TGCGCCTCAGCGGCCTTTCAAAGCACCGGGGAG. This translates into CASAAFQSTGE. The full CDR3 protein reads CASAAFQSTGELFF.

For this clone: The CDR3 goes on 3 residues after the read ends, and that part is filled in from the germline J gene. The chain carries TRBV18 and TRBJ2-1; TRBD2 might be the D (6 bases). Germline V gene lookup returns CDR1 KGHSH and CDR2 LQKENI. V lost 3 bases to trimming and J lost 8 bases, with 14 bases between them. The CDR3 covers 14 residues. The part of the CDR3 DNA that was read is TGTGCCAGCTCACCGCGGCGGGATAGCGATGAG. Its protein product is CASSPRRDSDE. The full CDR3 sequence reads CASSPRRDSDEQFF.

Remarks on this clone: The read terminates 3 residues before the CDR3 end, so the remaining end is supplied by the germline J gene. The chain employs TRBV2 and TRBJ1-4, with 8 bases identical to TRBD1. CDR3 length equals 17 residues. V lost 8 bases, J lost 0 bases, and 11 bases stayed unmatched. The germline V gene has CDR1 SNHLY and CDR2 FYNNEI. Incomplete CDR3 DNA: TGTGCCAGCCTACCCCCGGGACAGGCCGCAACTAATGAAAAA. This codes for CASLPPGQAATNEK. Given in full, the CDR3 is CASLPPGQAATNEKLFF.

In regard to this clone: The CDR3 end falls 3 residues outside the read, so it is completed with the germline J gene. The V gene is TRBV5-1, the J gene TRBJ1-4; no clear D. The V gene lost 4 bases and the J gene lost 3 bases, with 7 bases spanning the gap. The CDR3 is 13 amino acids. The germline V gene encodes CDR1 SGHRS and CDR2 YFSETQ. CDR3 loop: CASSPGPNEKLFF. The CDR3 DNA, read in part, is TGCGCCAGCAGCCCGGGTCCTAATGAAAAA.